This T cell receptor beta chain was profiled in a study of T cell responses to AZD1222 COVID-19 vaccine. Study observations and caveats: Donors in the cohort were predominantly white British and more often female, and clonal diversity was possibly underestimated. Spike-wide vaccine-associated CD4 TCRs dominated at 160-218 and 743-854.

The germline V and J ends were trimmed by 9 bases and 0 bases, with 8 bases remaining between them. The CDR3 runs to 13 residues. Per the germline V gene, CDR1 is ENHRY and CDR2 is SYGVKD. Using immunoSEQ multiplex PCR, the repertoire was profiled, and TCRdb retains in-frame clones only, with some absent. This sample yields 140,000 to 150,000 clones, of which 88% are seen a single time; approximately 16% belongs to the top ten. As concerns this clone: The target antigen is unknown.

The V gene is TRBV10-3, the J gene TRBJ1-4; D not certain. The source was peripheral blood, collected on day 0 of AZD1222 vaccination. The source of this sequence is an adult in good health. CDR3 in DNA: TGTGCCATGGCGCGTGCAACTAATGAAAAACTGTTTTTT. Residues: CAMARATNEKLFF.